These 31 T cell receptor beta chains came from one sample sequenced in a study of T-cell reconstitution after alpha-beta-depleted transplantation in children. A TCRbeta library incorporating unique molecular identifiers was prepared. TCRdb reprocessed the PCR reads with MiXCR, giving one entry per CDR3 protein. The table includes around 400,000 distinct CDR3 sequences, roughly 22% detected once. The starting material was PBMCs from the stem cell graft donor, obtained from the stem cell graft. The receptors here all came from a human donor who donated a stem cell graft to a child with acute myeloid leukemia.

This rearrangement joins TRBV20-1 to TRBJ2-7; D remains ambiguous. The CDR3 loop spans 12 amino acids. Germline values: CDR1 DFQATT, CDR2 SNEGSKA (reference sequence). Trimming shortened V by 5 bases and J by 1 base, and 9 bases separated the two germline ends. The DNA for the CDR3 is TGCAGTGCTGGAATCGGGTCCTACGAGCAGTACTTC. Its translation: CSAGIGSYEQYF.

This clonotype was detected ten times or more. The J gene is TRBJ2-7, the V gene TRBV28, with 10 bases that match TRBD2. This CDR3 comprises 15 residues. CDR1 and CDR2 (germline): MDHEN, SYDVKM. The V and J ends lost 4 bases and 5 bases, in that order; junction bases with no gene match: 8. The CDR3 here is CASSSGLAGVDEQYF. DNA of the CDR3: TGTGCCAGCAGTTCAGGGCTAGCGGGAGTTGACGAGCAGTACTTC.

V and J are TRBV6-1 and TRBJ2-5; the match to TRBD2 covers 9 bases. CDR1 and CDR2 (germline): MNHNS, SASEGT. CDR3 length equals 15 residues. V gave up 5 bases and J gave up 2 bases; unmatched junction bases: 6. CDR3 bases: TGTGCCAGCAGTCGCGGACTAGCGAAACAAGAGACCCAGTACTTC. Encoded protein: CASSRGLAKQETQYF.

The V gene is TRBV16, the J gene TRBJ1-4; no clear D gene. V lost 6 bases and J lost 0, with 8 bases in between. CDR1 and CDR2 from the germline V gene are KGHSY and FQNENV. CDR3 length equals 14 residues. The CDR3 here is CASRDGATNEKLFF. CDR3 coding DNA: TGTGCCAGCAGGGACGGGGCAACTAATGAAAAACTGTTTTTT.

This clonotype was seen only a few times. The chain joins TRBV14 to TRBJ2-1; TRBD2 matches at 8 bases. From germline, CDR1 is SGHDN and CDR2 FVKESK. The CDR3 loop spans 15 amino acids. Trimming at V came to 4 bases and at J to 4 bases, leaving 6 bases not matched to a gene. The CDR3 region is CASSLTSGNYNEQFF. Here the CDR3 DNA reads TGTGCCAGCAGCCTAACTAGCGGAAATTACAATGAGCAGTTCTTC.

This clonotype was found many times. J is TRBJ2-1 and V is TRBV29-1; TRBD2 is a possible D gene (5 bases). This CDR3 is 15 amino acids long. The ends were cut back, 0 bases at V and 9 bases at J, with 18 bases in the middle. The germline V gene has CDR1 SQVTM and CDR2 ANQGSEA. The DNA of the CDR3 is TGCAGCGTTGAAGATTCGTTCGTGGGCGAGGGTGAGCAGTTCTTC. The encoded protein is CSVEDSFVGEGEQFF.

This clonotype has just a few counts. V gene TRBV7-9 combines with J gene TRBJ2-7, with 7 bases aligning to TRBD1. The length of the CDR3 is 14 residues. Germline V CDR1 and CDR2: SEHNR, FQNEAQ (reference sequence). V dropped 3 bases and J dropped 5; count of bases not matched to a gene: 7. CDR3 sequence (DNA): TGTGCCAGCAGCTTTGAACAAACAGGGGACGAGCAGTACTTC. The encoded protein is CASSFEQTGDEQYF.

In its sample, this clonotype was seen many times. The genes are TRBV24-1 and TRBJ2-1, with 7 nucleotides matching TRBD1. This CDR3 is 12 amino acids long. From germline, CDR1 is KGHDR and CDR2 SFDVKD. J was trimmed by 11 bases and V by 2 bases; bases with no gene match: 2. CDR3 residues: CATSDSTGQQFF. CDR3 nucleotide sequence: TGTGCCACCAGTGATTCGACAGGGCAGCAGTTCTTC.

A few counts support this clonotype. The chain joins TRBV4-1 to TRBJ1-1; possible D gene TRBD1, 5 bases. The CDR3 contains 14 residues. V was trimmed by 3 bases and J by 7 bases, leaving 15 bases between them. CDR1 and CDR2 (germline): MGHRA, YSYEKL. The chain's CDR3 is CASSQETATYEAFF. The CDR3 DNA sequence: TGCGCCAGCAGCCAGGAGACAGCTACCTATGAAGCTTTCTTT.

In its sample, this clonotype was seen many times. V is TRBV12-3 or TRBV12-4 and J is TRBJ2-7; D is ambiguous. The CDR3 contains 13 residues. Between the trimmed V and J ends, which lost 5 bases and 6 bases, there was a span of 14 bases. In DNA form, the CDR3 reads TGTGCCAGCAGTCCCTCTGGAGAGGCCGAGCAGTACTTC. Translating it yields CASSPSGEAEQYF.

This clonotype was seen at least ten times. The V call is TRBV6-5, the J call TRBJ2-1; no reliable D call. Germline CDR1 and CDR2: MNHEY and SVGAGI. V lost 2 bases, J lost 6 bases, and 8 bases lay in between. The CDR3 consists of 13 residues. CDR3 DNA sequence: TGTGCCAGCAGTTACGGAAGGGCCAATGAGCAGTTCTTC. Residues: CASSYGRANEQFF.

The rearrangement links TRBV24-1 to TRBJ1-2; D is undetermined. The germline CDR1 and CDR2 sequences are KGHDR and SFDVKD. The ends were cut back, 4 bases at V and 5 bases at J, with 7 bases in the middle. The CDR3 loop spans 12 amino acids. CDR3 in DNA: TGTGCCACCAGTGAAGGTGGATATGGCTACACCTTC. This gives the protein CATSEGGYGYTF.

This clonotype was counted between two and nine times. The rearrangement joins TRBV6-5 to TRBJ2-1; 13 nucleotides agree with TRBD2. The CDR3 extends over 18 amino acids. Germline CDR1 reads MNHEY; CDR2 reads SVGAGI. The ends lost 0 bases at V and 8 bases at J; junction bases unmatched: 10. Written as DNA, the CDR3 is TGTGCCAGCAGTTACTCGGGGATGACTAGCGGGAGGATCTATGAGCAGTTCTTC. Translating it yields CASSYSGMTSGRIYEQFF.

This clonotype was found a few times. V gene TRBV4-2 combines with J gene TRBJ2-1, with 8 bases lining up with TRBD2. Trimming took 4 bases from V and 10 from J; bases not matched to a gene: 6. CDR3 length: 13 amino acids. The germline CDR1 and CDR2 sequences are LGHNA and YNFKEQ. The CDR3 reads CASSRGLEDEQFF. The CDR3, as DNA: TGTGCCAGCAGCCGGGGACTAGAAGACGAGCAGTTCTTC.

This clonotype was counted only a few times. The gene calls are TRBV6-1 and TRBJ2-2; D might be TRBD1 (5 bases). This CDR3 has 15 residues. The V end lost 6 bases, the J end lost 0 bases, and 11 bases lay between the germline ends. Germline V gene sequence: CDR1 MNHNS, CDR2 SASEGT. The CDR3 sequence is CASRRQITNTGELFF. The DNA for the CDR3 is TGTGCCAGCAGGCGACAGATTACGAACACCGGGGAGCTGTTTTTT.

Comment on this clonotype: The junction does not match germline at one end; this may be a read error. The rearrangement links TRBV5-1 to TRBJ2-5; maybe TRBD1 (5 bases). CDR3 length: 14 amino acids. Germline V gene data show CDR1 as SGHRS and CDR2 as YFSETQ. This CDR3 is CASILVVREETQYF. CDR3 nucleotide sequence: TGCGCCAGCATCTTGGTCGTCAGGGAAGAGACCCAGTACTTC.

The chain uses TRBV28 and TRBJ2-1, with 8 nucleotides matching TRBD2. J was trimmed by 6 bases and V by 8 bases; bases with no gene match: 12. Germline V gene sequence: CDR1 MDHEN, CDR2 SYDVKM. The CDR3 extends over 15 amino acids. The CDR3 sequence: CASLRSAGVFNEQFF. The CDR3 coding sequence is TGTGCCAGCCTCCGGTCAGCGGGAGTGTTCAATGAGCAGTTCTTC.

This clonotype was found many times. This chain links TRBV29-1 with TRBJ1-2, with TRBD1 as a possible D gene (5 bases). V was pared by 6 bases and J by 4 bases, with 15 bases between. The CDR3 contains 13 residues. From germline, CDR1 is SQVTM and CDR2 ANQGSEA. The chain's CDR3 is CSVGQGGGYGYTF. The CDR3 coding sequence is TGCAGCGTGGGGCAGGGAGGCGGCTATGGCTACACCTTC.

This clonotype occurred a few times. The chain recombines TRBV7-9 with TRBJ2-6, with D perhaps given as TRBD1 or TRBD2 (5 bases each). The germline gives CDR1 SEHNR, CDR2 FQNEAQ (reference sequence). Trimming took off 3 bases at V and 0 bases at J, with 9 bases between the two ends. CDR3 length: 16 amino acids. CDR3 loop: CASSLTGASGANVLTF. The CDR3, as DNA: TGTGCCAGCAGCTTGACCGGGGCCTCTGGGGCCAACGTCCTGACTTTC.

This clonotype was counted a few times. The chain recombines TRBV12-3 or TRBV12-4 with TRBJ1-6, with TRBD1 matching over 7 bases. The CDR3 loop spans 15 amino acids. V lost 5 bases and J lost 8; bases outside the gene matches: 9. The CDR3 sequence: CASSPRGDRDSPLHF. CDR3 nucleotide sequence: TGTGCCAGCAGTCCAAGGGGCGACAGGGATTCACCCCTCCACTTT.

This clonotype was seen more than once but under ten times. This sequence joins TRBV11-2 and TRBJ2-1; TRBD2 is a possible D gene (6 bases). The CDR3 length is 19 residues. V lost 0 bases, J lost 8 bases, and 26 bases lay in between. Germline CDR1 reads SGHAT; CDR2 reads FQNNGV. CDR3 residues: CASSLEAGWALRYGYEQFF. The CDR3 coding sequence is TGTGCCAGCAGCTTAGAGGCGGGATGGGCCTTACGGTACGGGTATGAGCAGTTCTTC. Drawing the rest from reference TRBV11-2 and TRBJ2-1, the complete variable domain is EAGVAQSPRYKIIEKRQSVAFWCNPISGHATLYWYQQILGQGPKLLIQFQNNGVVDDSQLPKDRFSAERLKGVDSTLKIQPAKLEDSAVYLCASSLEAGWALRYGYEQFFGPGTRLTVL.

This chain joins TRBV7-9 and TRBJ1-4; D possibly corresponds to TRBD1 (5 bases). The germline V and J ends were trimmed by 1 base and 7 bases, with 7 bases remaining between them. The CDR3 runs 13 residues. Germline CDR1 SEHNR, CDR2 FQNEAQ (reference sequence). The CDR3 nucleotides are TGTGCCAGCAGCTTAGGGGGGAGTGAAAAACTGTTTTTT. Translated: CASSLGGSEKLFF.

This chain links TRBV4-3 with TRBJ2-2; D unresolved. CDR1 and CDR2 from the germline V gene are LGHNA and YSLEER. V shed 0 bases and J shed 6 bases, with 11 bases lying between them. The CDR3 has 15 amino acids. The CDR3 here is CASSQDLEIAGELFF. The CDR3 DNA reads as TGCGCCAGCAGCCAAGATCTGGAGATTGCCGGGGAGCTGTTTTTT.

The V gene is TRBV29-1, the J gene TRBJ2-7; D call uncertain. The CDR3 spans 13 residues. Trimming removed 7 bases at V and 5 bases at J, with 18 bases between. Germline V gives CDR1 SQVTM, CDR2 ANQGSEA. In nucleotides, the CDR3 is TGCAGCGCTTCGGCCTCAGAAGCCCACGAGCAGTACTTC. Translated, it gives CSASASEAHEQYF.

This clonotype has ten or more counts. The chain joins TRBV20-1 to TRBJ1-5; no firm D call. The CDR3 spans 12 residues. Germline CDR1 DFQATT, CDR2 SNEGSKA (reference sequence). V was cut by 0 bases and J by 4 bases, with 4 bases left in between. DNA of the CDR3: TGCAGTGCTAGAGACCAAAATCAGCCCCAGCATTTT. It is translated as CSARDQNQPQHF.

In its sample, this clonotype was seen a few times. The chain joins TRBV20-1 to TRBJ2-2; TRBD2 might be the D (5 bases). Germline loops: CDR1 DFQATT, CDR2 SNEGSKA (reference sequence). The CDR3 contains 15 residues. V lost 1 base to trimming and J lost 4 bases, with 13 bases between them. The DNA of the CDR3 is TGCAGTGCTAGAGCCCGGACTTCCTTCACCGGGGAGCTGTTTTTT. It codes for CSARARTSFTGELFF.

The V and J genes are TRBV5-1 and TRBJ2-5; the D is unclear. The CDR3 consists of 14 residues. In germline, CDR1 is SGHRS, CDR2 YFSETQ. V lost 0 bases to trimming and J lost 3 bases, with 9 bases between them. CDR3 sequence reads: CASSLAVSKETQYF. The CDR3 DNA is TGCGCCAGCAGCTTGGCGGTTAGCAAAGAGACCCAGTACTTC.

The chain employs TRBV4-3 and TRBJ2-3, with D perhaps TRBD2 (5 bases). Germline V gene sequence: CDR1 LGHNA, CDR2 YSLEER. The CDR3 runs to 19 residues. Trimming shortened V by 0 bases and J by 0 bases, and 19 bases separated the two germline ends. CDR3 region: CASSQDRGGGRLSTDTQYF. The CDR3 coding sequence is TGCGCCAGCAGCCAAGATCGGGGTGGTGGGCGACTCAGCACAGATACGCAGTATTTT.

In DNA, the CDR3 is TGCAGTGCCGGAAGGGGGGGGACAGGGCGCCAGCCCCAGCATTTT. This gives the protein CSAGRGGTGRQPQHF. The chain has TRBV20-1 and TRBJ1-5, with TRBD1 matching 9 bases. The CDR3 has 15 amino acids. Germline V gene lookup returns CDR1 DFQATT and CDR2 SNEGSKA (reference sequence). J gave up 7 bases and V 6 bases, and 13 bases lay outside the gene matches.

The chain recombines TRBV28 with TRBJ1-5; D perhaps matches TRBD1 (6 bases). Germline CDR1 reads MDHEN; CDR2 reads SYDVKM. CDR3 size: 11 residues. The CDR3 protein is CVTGFNQPQHF. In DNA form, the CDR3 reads TGTGTCACAGGGTTTAATCAGCCCCAGCATTTT.

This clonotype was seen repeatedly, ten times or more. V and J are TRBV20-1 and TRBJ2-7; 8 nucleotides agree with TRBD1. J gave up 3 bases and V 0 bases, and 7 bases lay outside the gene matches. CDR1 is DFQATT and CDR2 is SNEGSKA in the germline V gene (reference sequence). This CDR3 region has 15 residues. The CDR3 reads CSARDQRQGNYEQYF. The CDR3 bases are TGCAGTGCTAGAGATCAGAGACAGGGGAACTACGAGCAGTACTTC.